This record concerns one T cell receptor (beta chain) sequence. Its antigen is undetermined. This PCR relied on a set of 60 Vbeta primers and 13 Jbeta primers. TCRdb's table, derived via immunoSEQ multiplex PCR, lists solely in-frame clones and lacks some. The sample has about 120,000 clones, roughly 80% seen once; the top ten hold roughly 3.7%. This entry belongs to a study of cytomegalovirus exposure and HLA in healthy donors. Overall study findings and caveats: A missense variant in DCLRE1C was later tied to TCR beta V- and J-gene trimming.

The sequencing sample was made of PBMCs. The sequence came from a woman in her thirties or forties in good health and CMV-seropositive.

This CDR3 is CASSFPGAYNEQFF. CDR3 in DNA: TGTGCCAGCAGTTTCCCGGGGGCCTACAATGAGCAGTTCTTC. The rearrangement links TRBV28 to TRBJ2-1; TRBD2 might be the D (6 bases). The V and J ends lost 3 bases and 2 bases respectively, with 8 bases between them. The CDR3 totals 14 residues. Germline CDR1 MDHEN, CDR2 SYDVKM.